This TCR beta chain was found in a study of blood T cells in healthy people across ages. Notes on the study in general: The percentage of naive T cells correlated strongly with TCR beta diversity. Older age went with lower TCR beta diversity per million T cells, in a roughly linear way.

This clonotype was counted at least ten times. Its antigen is as yet unknown. Germline V gives CDR1 SGHRS, CDR2 YFSETQ. Trimming at V came to 4 bases and at J to 7 bases, leaving 11 bases not matched to a gene. The CDR3 spans 17 residues. Then a second PCR, running roughly 7 to 11 cycles, was carried out with a sample-barcoded 5' primer and a J-beta primer mix. TCRdb recomputed calls from the 5' RACE reads with MiXCR, one row per CDR3 protein. The sample holds some 940,000 distinct CDR3 sequences, almost 30% seen once. This sample was shared with a second study, whose subject was T cells of mothers and their children.

The V call is TRBV5-1, the J call TRBJ2-1, with 13 nucleotides matching TRBD2. The TCR comes from a woman in her 40s in good health. The source material was blood. CDR3 nucleotides: TGCGCCAGCAGCCAACTAACTAGCGGGGGGGGACGGAATGAGCAGTTCTTC. This sequence encodes CASSQLTSGGGRNEQFF.